This T cell receptor beta chain emerged from a study of early T cells in non-severe SARS-CoV-2 infection. Study summary: Chains stayed unpaired after sequencing of bulk RNA from unsorted whole blood. General study findings and limits: A preference for anti-spike CD8 responses marked VDJdb matching, which missed private and CD4 specificities.

The library protocol tagged individual cDNA molecules with unique molecular identifiers. TCRdb re-analysed the 5' RACE reads in MiXCR, keeping a single row per CDR3 protein. Among just under 60,000 distinct CDR3 sequences listed, around 9% were seen once. The CDR3 loop spans 14 amino acids. Trimming stripped 7 bases from V and 1 base from J, with 13 bases between. Looked up from germline, CDR1 is MDHEN and CDR2 is SYDVKM. On this clonotype itself: Its antigen remains unknown.

The chain joins TRBV28 to TRBJ2-5; D assignment may be TRBD1 or TRBD2 (5 bases each). The clonotype originates from an adult who was a healthcare worker with PCR-confirmed SARS-CoV-2 infection or an uninfected control (not recorded which). The sequencing sample was made of whole blood. CDR3 sequence reads: CASKVEGIQETQYF. The CDR3 DNA is TGTGCCAGCAAAGTCGAGGGGATCCAAGAGACCCAGTACTTC.